The source of this TCR beta chain is a study of blood T cells in healthy people across ages. J lost 7 bases, V lost 2 bases, and 5 bases had no gene match. The CDR3 spans 15 residues. The germline CDR1 and CDR2 sequences are MNHEY and SVGAGI. Study-level results: The fall in TCR beta diversity per million T cells was roughly linear with age.

Sample-barcoded 5' priming and a J-beta primer mix drove a second PCR of roughly 7 to 11 cycles. In TCRdb, the 5' RACE reads were re-called with MiXCR into one record per CDR3 protein. This table has around 710,000 distinct CDR3 sequences, 40% to 45% appearing once. With respect to this clonotype: Its antigen remains unidentified.

This chain connects TRBV6-5 to TRBJ2-1; 10 nucleotides agree with TRBD2. The sample taken for sequencing was blood. This clonotype originated in a woman aged 55-70 years in good health. The CDR3 DNA follows: TGTGCCAGCAGTTACCAGCGGGAGGGAGGGAATGAGCAGTTCTTC. Translation gives CASSYQREGGNEQFF.